This TCR beta chain was sequenced during a study of blood T cell repertoires in COVID-19. Method: immunoSEQ multiplex PCR; TCRdb's copy keeps in-frame clones and lacks some. The repertoire holds 24,000 or so clones, with around 84% as singletons. CDR1 is MGHRA, CDR2 YSYEKL, per germline. The CDR3 runs to 17 residues. Trimming removed 0 bases from V and 0 bases from J, with 12 bases in between. This receptor was identified in a woman aged 80 or over with acute or convalescent COVID-19. Source material: peripheral blood. The chain couples TRBV4-1 to TRBJ2-4, with TRBD1 as a possible D gene (6 bases). CDR3 in amino acids: CASSQERQAVAKNIQYF. CDR3 coding DNA: TGCGCCAGCAGCCAAGAGAGACAGGCCGTAGCCAAAAACATTCAGTACTTC.